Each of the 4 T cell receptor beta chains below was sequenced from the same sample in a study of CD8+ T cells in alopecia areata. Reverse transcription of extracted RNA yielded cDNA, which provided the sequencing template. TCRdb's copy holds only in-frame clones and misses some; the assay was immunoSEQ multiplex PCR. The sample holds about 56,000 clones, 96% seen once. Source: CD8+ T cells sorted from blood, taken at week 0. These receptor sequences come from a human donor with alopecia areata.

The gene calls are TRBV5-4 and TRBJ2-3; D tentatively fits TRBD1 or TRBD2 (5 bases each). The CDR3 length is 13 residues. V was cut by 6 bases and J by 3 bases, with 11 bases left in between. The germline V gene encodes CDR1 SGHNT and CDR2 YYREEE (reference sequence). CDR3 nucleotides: TGTGCCAGCAATGAGGGGCGGACAGATACGCAGTATTTT. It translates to CASNEGRTDTQYF.

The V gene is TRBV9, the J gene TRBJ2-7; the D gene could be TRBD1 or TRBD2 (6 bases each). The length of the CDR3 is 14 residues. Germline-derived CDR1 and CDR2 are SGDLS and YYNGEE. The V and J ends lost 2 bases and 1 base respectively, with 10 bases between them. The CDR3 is CASSVSGASYEQYF. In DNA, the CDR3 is TGTGCCAGCAGCGTTTCGGGGGCTTCCTACGAGCAGTACTTC.

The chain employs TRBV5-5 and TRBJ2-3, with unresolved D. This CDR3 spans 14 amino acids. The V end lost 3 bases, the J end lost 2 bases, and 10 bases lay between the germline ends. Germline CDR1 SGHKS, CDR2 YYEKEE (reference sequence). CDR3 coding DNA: TGTGCCAGCAGCTGGAATAGTATCACAGATACGCAGTATTTT. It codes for CASSWNSITDTQYF.

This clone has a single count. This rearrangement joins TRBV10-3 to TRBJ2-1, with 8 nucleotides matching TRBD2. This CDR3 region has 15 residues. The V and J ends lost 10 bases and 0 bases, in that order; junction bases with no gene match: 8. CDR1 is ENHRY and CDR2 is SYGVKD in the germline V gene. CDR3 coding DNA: TGTGCCACCAATGATCGGGGGGGCTCCTACAATGAGCAGTTCTTC. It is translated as CATNDRGGSYNEQFF.